These 4 T cell receptor beta chains share one sample of origin, sequenced in a study of shared T cell receptors in the human thymus. Libraries were prepared by immunoSEQ multiplex PCR; TCRdb keeps only in-frame clonotypes and omits some of them. Of 500,000 to 750,000 clones listed, more than 75% are singletons. These data were also reused for a study on human thymus T cells.

The sample comprised thymocytes. These receptors all stem from a boy in the first two years of life with a congenital heart defect.

The chain employs TRBV30 and TRBJ2-5; no definite D call. The V and J ends lost 1 base and 11 bases respectively, with 11 bases between them. This CDR3 is 11 amino acids long. Germline-derived CDR1 and CDR2 are GTSNPN and SVGIG (reference sequence). The CDR3 loop is CAWSAEVNQYF. The DNA of the CDR3 is TGTGCCTGGAGTGCAGAGGTTAATCAGTACTTC. Full variable domain (outside the CDR3, taken from reference TRBV30 and TRBJ2-5): SQTIHQWPATLVQPVGSPLSLECTVEGTSNPNLYWYRQAAGRGLQLLFYSVGIGQISSEVPQNLSASRPQDRQFILSSKKLLLSDSGFYLCAWSAEVNQYFGPGTRLLVL.

The chain recombines TRBV7-2 with TRBJ2-1, with TRBD2 matching over 8 bases. CDR3 length: 14 amino acids. V was clipped by 2 bases and J by 9 bases; unmatched bases: 6. The germline V gene encodes CDR1 SGHTA and CDR2 FQGNSA. Written as DNA, the CDR3 is TGTGCCAGCAGCTTAAGCGGGAGATTGGTTGAGCAGTTCTTC. Protein product: CASSLSGRLVEQFF.

The V and J genes are TRBV10-2 and TRBJ2-1; D is perhaps TRBD2 (5 bases). V lost 4 bases and J 6 bases, leaving 7 bases between the germline ends. Germline V CDR1 and CDR2: WSHSY, SAAADI. The CDR3 totals 12 residues. The CDR3 loop is CASSGSANEQFF. Written as DNA, the CDR3 is TGCGCCAGCAGTGGTAGCGCCAATGAGCAGTTCTTC.

This sequence joins TRBV11-2 and TRBJ2-4; TRBD1 aligns across 7 bases. Germline-derived CDR1 and CDR2 are SGHAT and FQNNGV. Trimming cost V 0 bases and J 0 bases; bases outside gene matches: 11. The CDR3 has 19 amino acids. The CDR3 loop is CASSLEDPLTGIAKNIQYF. The CDR3 DNA follows: TGTGCCAGCAGCTTAGAGGACCCATTGACAGGGATAGCCAAAAACATTCAGTACTTC.